This TCR beta chain is drawn from a study of T cell repertoires in cytomegalovirus infection. Each CDR3 protein gets one entry after TCRdb re-called the reads with MiXCR. The sample lists roughly 60,000 distinct CDR3 sequences, about 30% occurring once. The V end was cut by 5 bases, the J end by 4 bases, with 16 bases between. Per the germline V gene, CDR1 is SGHTA and CDR2 is FQGNSA. This CDR3 comprises 15 residues. This clonotype occurred once. Its specificity is not known. The sequence was collected from a human donor in good health (CMV status not recorded). Some clones in this sample may be carry-over from other donors' samples. J is TRBJ2-3 and V is TRBV7-2; weak D call: TRBD2 (7 bases). The specimen was PBMCs, sequenced either directly or after in vitro stimulation (not recorded which). CDR3 loop: CASSKPPGGADTQYF. CDR3 in DNA: TGTGCCAGCAGCAAACCCCCGGGGGGCGCAGATACGCAGTATTTT.